This TCR beta chain is drawn from a study of cytomegalovirus exposure and HLA in healthy donors. Study-wide results and limits: Later on, analysis showed that most CMV-associated TCR beta chains appeared to be HLA-restricted.

The CDR3 length is 13 residues. Between the trimmed V and J ends, which lost 6 bases and 4 bases, there was a span of 12 bases. CDR1 is MNHEY and CDR2 is SVGAGI in the germline V gene. A note on this clone: The antigen is not known.

It was with 60 Vbeta and 13 Jbeta primers that the PCR ran. Per the authors' pipeline: Among the unique TCR beta chains that a later analysis counted, about 81 million in all, roughly 11 million were shared. Clones were sequenced by immunoSEQ multiplex PCR, and TCRdb holds only the in-frame ones, with some missing. The DNA was the basis for D and trimming; V, J and clone size are from that table. In the table there are about 96,000 clones, 65% to 75% of which are singletons. The donors comprised healthy bone marrow donors. The TCR sequence derives from a female donor in good health and CMV-seropositive. Sequenced: PBMCs. The rearrangement uses TRBV6-5 and TRBJ1-2; D may be TRBD1 (5 bases). CDR3 nucleotide sequence: TGTGCCAGCAGGTCTACAGGAACCTATGGCTACACCTTC. Protein product: CASRSTGTYGYTF.